What follows describes a single TCR beta chain. CD4+ cells were split into CD45RA+ naive and CD45RA-negative memory subsets. The data belong to a study of shared clonotypes between healthy human individuals. About the study: CD4 naive cells filled three plates per donor, CD4 memory three, CD8 naive two and CD8 memory one.

The ends were cut back, 3 bases at V and 6 bases at J, with 13 bases in the middle. This CDR3 spans 13 amino acids. The germline V gene has CDR1 SGDLS and CDR2 YYNGEE. Sequencing was at deep level. TCRdb keeps only in-frame clones here, not all; method: immunoSEQ multiplex PCR. The table lists approximately 2.5 million clones, around 94% of them singletons, with 0.14% in the top ten. Sequences were obtained from naive CD4+ T cells sorted from blood. Specified subset: CD45RA+ positively selected. This chain joins TRBV9 and TRBJ2-7, with a tentative D call TRBD2 (6 bases). This receptor was obtained from a man younger than 35 in good health. The CDR3, as DNA: TGTGCCAGCAGCGACGGCGGGGCGGGCGAGCAGTACTTC. This sequence encodes CASSDGGAGEQYF.